Listed below are T cell receptor beta chains from one sample, sequenced in a study of PD-1 blockade in classical Hodgkin lymphoma. Profiled with immunoSEQ multiplex PCR; TCRdb holds only in-frame clones, not every one. The sample includes 80,000 to 100,000 clones, over 85% of them seen just once. The sample here was peripheral blood mononuclear cells (PBMCs), taken at baseline. These receptors were taken from a human donor with classical Hodgkin lymphoma. Both conserved end residues are part of each CDR3.

>16|TRBV5-4
CASSFPLDRGKETQYF
>16|TRBV7-8
CASSSNRVPFSYEQYF
>14|TRBV7-8
CASSFQGIGDGYTF
>14|TRBV27
CATAFGETNEKLFF
>16|TRBV5-1
CASSLVAGGHTGELFF
>16|TRBV30
CAWRKGLAGGGETQYF
>16|TRBV7-6
CASALGGGRALNEQFF
>16|TRBV19
CASSIEPSGSHNEQFF
>14|TRBV27
CASSARTGANGYTF
>18|TRBV30
CAWSTPKRGSYLNTEAFF
>13|TRBV7-9
CASSPSGSYEQYF
>15|TRBV5-1
CASSSRRAGVSEQFF
>14|TRBV5-4
CASSPGVSNQPQHF
>13|TRBV9
CASSVEGGETQYF
>13|TRBV6-5
CASTYRGDPEAFF
>15|TRBV2
CASGRWTGGFTEQFF
>14|TRBV7-2
CASSLKASTDTQYF
>14|TRBV27
CASSFRRIASEQFF
>15|TRBV6-1
CASSLGKGGGYGYTF
>15|TRBV30
CAWSDPKRLDSEQFF
>13|TRBV4-1
CASSQGGSDTQYF
>16|TRBV10-3
CAIDVRPRQGTYGYTF
>14|TRBV10-3
CAIVSDSGLSSYTF
>17|TRBV4-1
CASSQAGTGKMNTEAFF
>15|TRBV7-2
CASSLVGTRANEQFF
>12|TRBV19
CASSDSSYEQYF
>16|TRBV27
CASSLGVGGPKETQYF
>15|TRBV28
CASSPLRGVNQPQHF
>15|TRBV27
CASSLSRTMNTEAFF
>14|TRBV6-6
CASSRLAGPYEQYF
>18|TRBV27
CASSSQPGEGAANEKLFF
>11|TRBV2
CASSERDIQYF
>15|TRBV5-8
CASSFRGASSYEQYF
>16|TRBV27
CAASSLASPSTDTQYF
>17|TRBV5-4
CASSLASGRVGTDTQYF
>15|TRBV7-2
CASSLVSGSGGELFF
>13|TRBV6-5
CASSRGFTDTQYF
>16|TRBV7-9
CASSLGYREDDTEAFF
>17|TRBV19
CASSTINRVYSNQPQHF
>16|TRBV7-8
CASSPASRGSASGYTF
>15|TRBV5-1
CASSLGGSSNQPQHF
>15|TRBV9
CASSVDPPFESEQFF
>17|TRBV30
CAWSHRTSGENTGELFF
>14|TRBV9
CASTLGGWTDTQYF